This TCR beta chain originates from a study of CD4+ T cells in melanoma. The CDR3 covers 14 residues. Per germline, CDR1 SGHRS and CDR2 YFSETQ. The ends were cut back, 0 bases at V and 1 base at J, with 8 bases in the middle. Data came from immunoSEQ multiplex PCR; TCRdb stores just in-frame clones and leaves some out. The sample consists of about 22,000 clones, over 75% of them appearing once. This sequence was found in a human donor with melanoma. The J gene is TRBJ2-7, the V gene TRBV5-1, with a tentative D call TRBD2 (5 bases). The sample taken for sequencing was cells from a culture (not recorded whether cultured in vitro). CDR3 protein: CASSLAGESYEQYF. The CDR3 bases are TGCGCCAGCAGCTTGGCCGGGGAGTCCTACGAGCAGTACTTC.